This note documents a single T cell receptor beta chain sequence. Germline-derived CDR1 and CDR2 are MNHEY and SVGAGI. The J segment lost 4 bases and the V segment lost 6 bases, leaving 11 bases of the junction unmatched. This CDR3 contains 15 residues. This sample is drawn from a study of CD8 T cells in Susac syndrome. It was with random hexamers that about 0.45 to 1 ug RNA was reverse transcribed. The method of amplification for TCR beta CDR3 was immunoSEQ multiplex PCR, covering 54 Vbeta and 13 Jbeta. TCRdb recomputed calls from the immunoSEQ multiplex PCR reads with MiXCR, one row per CDR3 protein. Here the sample spans approximately 150,000 distinct CDR3 sequences, around 93% being singletons. CD8+ and CD4+ T cells from blood underwent TCR beta sequencing, which was carried out in a high-throughput format. Negative isolation yielded CD4+ and CD8+ T cells, and FACS enriched TEMRA cells.

The specimen sequenced was CD4+ T cells from PBMCs. The chain couples TRBV6-5 to TRBJ1-1; 7 positions match TRBD1. The clonotype comes from a human donor in good health. The CDR3 region is CASRPGGQSFTEAFF. DNA of the CDR3: TGTGCCAGCAGGCCAGGGGGACAGTCCTTCACTGAAGCTTTCTTT.